This TCR beta chain was identified in a study of neurological immune-mediated disorders. This clonotype showed up many times. 5'RACE with 10-nucleotide random UMIs produced the cDNA. TCRdb redid the calling of the 5' RACE reads with MiXCR, one entry per CDR3 protein. The table shows approximately 70,000 distinct CDR3 sequences, with roughly 10% occurring only once. V gave up 0 bases and J gave up 6 bases, with 15 bases separating them. The V gene's germline CDR1 is MGHRA and CDR2 YSYEKL. The CDR3 has 16 amino acids. Indicated time point: longitudinal time-point 1 (baseline). The chain couples TRBV4-1 to TRBJ1-5; tentatively, D is TRBD1 (5 bases). This TCR was sampled from a man younger than 40 in good health. Material for sequencing was PBMCs. The CDR3 DNA reads TGCGCCAGCAGCCAAGATCTAAGGCAGGGATTTCAGCCCCAGCATTTT. Encoded protein: CASSQDLRQGFQPQHF.